Below, one T cell receptor (beta chain) is given with its context. Its target is not known. The CDR3 runs to 16 residues. Looked up from germline, CDR1 is LNHDA and CDR2 is SQIVND (reference sequence). V lost 5 bases to trimming and J lost 2 bases, with 13 bases between them. Assay used: immunoSEQ multiplex PCR; TCRdb lists only in-frame clones, some missing. The data contain 15,000 to 20,000 clones, 65% to 85% of them singletons. The sample belongs to a study of tumor-infiltrating lymphocytes in localized non-small cell lung cancer. Study in general: Each patient gave resected tumor and non-adjacent uninvolved lung tissue.

Overall study results and limits: TCR sequencing covered a subset of patients with enough tissue. Different pieces of the same tissue went to different assays, confounding technical variation with intratumor heterogeneity. TCRbeta sequencing showed higher T cell infiltration in tumors than uninvolved lung.

This sequence joins TRBV19 and TRBJ1-6; tentative D call: TRBD1 (5 bases). Source material: lung tumor tissue. The source is a human donor with non-small cell lung cancer. The CDR3 is CASSGAGTTYNSPLHF. CDR3 DNA sequence: TGTGCCAGTAGTGGGGCCGGGACCACCTATAATTCACCCCTCCACTTT.